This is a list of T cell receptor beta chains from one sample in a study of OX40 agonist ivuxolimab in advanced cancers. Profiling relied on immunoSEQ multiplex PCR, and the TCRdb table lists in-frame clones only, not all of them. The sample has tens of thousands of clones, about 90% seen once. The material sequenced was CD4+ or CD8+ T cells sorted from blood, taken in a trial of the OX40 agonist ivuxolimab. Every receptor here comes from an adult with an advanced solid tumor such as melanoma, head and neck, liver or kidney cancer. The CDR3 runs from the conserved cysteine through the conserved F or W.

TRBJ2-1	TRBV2	CASSERSRVGNEQFF
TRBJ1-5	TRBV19	CASSYRDNQPQHF
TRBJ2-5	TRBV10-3	CAISRSAYQETQYF
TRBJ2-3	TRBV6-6	CASSGPTDTQYF
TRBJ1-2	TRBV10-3	CAISEPTGNYGYTF
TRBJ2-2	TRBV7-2	CASSLGGNTGELFF
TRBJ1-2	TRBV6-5	CASRSTGHRGYTF
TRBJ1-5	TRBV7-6	CASSLAWGSGLNQPQHF
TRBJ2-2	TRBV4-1	CASSQVIGELFF
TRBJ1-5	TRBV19	CASSPRIGDRAGSNQPQHF
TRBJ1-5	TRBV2	CASKQFLQRNQPQHF
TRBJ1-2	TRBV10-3	CAISESTRSYGYTF
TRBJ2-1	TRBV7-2	CASSLVRGQGNEQFF
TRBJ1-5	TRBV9	CASSVGQGSQPQHF
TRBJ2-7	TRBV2	CASSLDYEQYF
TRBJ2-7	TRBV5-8	CASRRSSYEQYF
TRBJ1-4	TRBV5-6	CASSLGDNEKLFF
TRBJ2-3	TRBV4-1	CASSQDLASGGKGTQYF
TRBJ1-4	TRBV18	CASSPGTGEKLFF
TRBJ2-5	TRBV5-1	CASSLDGQGEETQYF
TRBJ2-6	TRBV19	CASSIPSGANVLTF
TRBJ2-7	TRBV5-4	CASSVPGQGAYEQYF
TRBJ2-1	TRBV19	CASSASDLGYEQFF
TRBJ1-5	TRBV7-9	CASSKQGNHQPQHF
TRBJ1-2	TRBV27	CASSSTGAGLANYGYTF
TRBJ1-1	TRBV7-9	CASSLQGGDTEAFF
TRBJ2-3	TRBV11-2	CASSPSGGSRTQYF
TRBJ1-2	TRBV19	CASSPLPQGRAREDGYTF
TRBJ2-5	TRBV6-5	CASSYGGKGETQYF
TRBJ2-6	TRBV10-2	CASRGGSGANVLTF
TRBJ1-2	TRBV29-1	CSVSRDNYGYTF
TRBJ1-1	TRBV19	CATSSRAGNTEAFF
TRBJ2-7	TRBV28	CASRRLGTGGYEQYF
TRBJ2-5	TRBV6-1	CASRSGRETQYF
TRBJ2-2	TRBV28	CASRTGAHTGELFF
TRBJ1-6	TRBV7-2	CASSLVGRADSPLHF
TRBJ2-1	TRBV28	CASSMASGAYNEQFF
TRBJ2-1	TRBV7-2	CASSITSGSYNEQFF
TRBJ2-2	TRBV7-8	CASSIRGLSGTGYTGELFF
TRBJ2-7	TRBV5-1	CASSYGQGAPYEQYF
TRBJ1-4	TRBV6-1	CASTQGRGMEKLFF
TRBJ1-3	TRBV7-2	CASSSQPGTGAGNTIYF
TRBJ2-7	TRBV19	CASPEVRPTVYEQYF
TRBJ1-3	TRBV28	CASNLSFLGNTIYF
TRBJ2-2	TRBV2	CASREADTGELFF